One and the same sample provided the 17 T cell receptor beta chains below, sequenced in a study of Graves' ophthalmopathy and Graves' hyperthyroidism (dated by TCRdb to 2016 to 2018). Sequencing took place on an Illumina HiSeq 2000. TCR beta CDR3 regions were amplified from RNA transcripts for repertoire sequencing. The first round was an RT-PCR using HTBI primers with the Qiagen OneStep RT-PCR kit, and this first round was followed by a second-round multiplex PCR, then size selection and purification. TCRdb trimmed public reads at Q25 via fastp, called clones via MiXCR and kept in-frame beta chains. Every CDR3 protein is listed once, alongside the most common genes and DNA of its rows. This sample comprises about 210,000 distinct CDR3 sequences, roughly 27% of them detected only once. Around 10% of the sample rests with the top ten. Sequencing was performed on peripheral blood. All receptors come from a middle-aged man with Graves' ophthalmopathy. Donor details come from another sample of the same person, matched by shared clones.

This clonotype was detected many times. J is TRBJ2-5 and V is TRBV2; D is perhaps TRBD2 (5 bases). V gave up 6 bases and J gave up 5 bases, with 10 bases separating them. This CDR3 has 12 residues. From germline, CDR1 is SNHLY and CDR2 FYNNEI. Here the CDR3 DNA reads TGTGCCAGCAGGGCCGGGGTGGAGACCCAGTACTTC. This translates into CASRAGVETQYF.

The sample holds many counts of this clonotype. This chain connects TRBV12-3 or TRBV12-4 to TRBJ1-5; 7 nucleotides align to TRBD1. V shed 4 bases, J shed 4 bases, and the junction held 7 bases outside the gene matches. The CDR3 extends over 15 amino acids. The CDR3 nucleotides are TGTGCCAGCAGTTCCCGGGACAGCCTGAATCAGCCCCAGCATTTT. Translating gives CASSSRDSLNQPQHF.

The rearrangement uses TRBV6-1 and TRBJ2-5; 15 positions agree with TRBD2. The CDR3 covers 15 residues. Looked up from germline, CDR1 is MNHNS and CDR2 is SASEGT. The V segment lost 4 bases and the J segment 6 bases; nucleotides outside the gene matches: 3. This CDR3 is CASSGTSGREQTQYF. CDR3 nucleotides: TGTGCCAGCAGTGGGACTAGCGGGAGGGAACAGACCCAGTACTTC.

This chain joins TRBV27 and TRBJ1-2; 9 nucleotides match TRBD1. CDR1 and CDR2 from the germline V gene are MNHEY and SMNVEV (reference sequence). CDR3 length equals 13 residues. V was clipped by 5 bases and J by 8 bases; unmatched bases: 6. The CDR3 protein is CASSQQGARGYTF. In DNA, the CDR3 is TGTGCCAGCAGTCAACAGGGGGCTAGGGGCTACACCTTC.

This clonotype has ten or more counts. V and J are TRBV6-2 or TRBV6-3 and TRBJ2-7; the match to TRBD2 covers 7 bases. The germline CDR1 and CDR2 sequences are MNHEY and SVGEGT. The CDR3 consists of 14 residues. Germline trimming cut 8 bases from V and 9 bases from J; bases unmatched to any gene: 16. The CDR3 sequence: CASAKAGPALPQYF. CDR3 nucleotide sequence: TGTGCCAGCGCAAAAGCGGGACCCGCCCTGCCGCAGTACTTC.

The chain is built from TRBV20-1 and TRBJ2-7, with D unresolved. The CDR3 totals 16 residues. Germline CDR1 is DFQATT and CDR2 is SNEGSKA (reference sequence). Trimming took 0 bases from V and 1 from J, leaving 16 bases between them. The CDR3 DNA is TGCAGTGCTAGAGATAATTTCGTGGCCGTGTCCTACGAGCAGTACTTC. This sequence encodes CSARDNFVAVSYEQYF.

This clonotype was detected many times. This chain links TRBV5-1 with TRBJ2-6, with TRBD2 as a possible D gene (6 bases). There are 16 residues in the CDR3. The germline V gene encodes CDR1 SGHRS and CDR2 YFSETQ. V lost 7 bases and J lost 3, with 17 bases in between. DNA for the CDR3: TGCGCCAGCGGAGGGGACGAAGATTTTGGGGCCAACGTCCTGACTTTC. Its protein product is CASGGDEDFGANVLTF. Full variable domain (missing parts from reference TRBV5-1 and TRBJ2-6): KAGVTQTPRYLIKTRGQQVTLSCSPISGHRSVSWYQQTPGQGLQFLFEYFSETQRNKGNFPGRFSGRQFSNSRSEMNVSTLELGDSALYLCASGGDEDFGANVLTFGAGSRLTVL.

This clonotype was picked up many times. The chain has TRBV4-3 and TRBJ2-5; D may match TRBD1 or TRBD2 (5 bases each). The CDR3 extends over 16 amino acids. The germline CDR1 and CDR2 sequences are LGHNA and YSLEER. Trimming shortened V by 4 bases and J by 0 bases, and 15 bases separated the two germline ends. In DNA, the CDR3 is TGCGCCAGCAGCCTCCGGGACCCACGCTACCAAGAGACCCAGTACTTC. It is translated as CASSLRDPRYQETQYF.

This clonotype was counted ten times or more. The gene calls are TRBV9 and TRBJ2-2; maybe TRBD2 (6 bases). CDR3 length equals 15 residues. With 4 bases removed from V and 6 bases from J, the gap between germline ends came to 16 bases. Germline lookup yields CDR1 SGDLS and CDR2 YYNGEE. In DNA, the CDR3 is TGTGCCAGCAGCCCTCGGACGGGGGAAGCCGGGGAGCTGTTTTTT. Residues: CASSPRTGEAGELFF.

The sample holds one count of this clonotype. The chain is built from TRBV28 and TRBJ2-2, with 7 nucleotides matching TRBD1. CDR1 is MDHEN, CDR2 SYDVKM, per germline. The CDR3 totals 16 residues. V gave up 7 bases and J gave up 8 bases; unmatched junction bases: 16. In DNA, the CDR3 is TGTGCCAGCAAACACGGACTGATACAGGGGTCAGGGGAGCTGTTTTTT. The encoded protein is CASKHGLIQGSGELFF.

This clonotype was counted ten times or more. V and J are TRBV27 and TRBJ1-2; D unresolved. Trimming stripped 4 bases from V and 7 bases from J, with 10 bases between. The CDR3 loop spans 12 amino acids. Per the germline V gene, CDR1 is MNHEY and CDR2 is SMNVEV (reference sequence). The CDR3 region is CASSSRVGGYTF. CDR3 sequence (DNA): TGTGCCAGCAGTTCGAGGGTGGGTGGCTACACCTTC.

This clonotype was counted ten times or more. V and J are TRBV19 and TRBJ1-5; 7 bases agree with TRBD1. V was pared by 7 bases and J by 0 bases, with 6 bases of the junction left unmatched. The CDR3 runs 15 residues. Germline loops: CDR1 LNHDA, CDR2 SQIVND (reference sequence). The CDR3 protein is CASTPGQASNQPQHF. CDR3 DNA: TGTGCCAGTACCCCAGGACAGGCTAGCAATCAGCCCCAGCATTTT.

This clonotype was detected ten times or more. This chain joins TRBV12-3 or TRBV12-4 and TRBJ2-2; no reliable D call. Trimming left V 2 bases short and J 4 bases short, with 11 bases between. This CDR3 has 15 residues. As DNA, the CDR3 is TGTGCCAGCAGTTTAAGGGATTCGGTCACCGGGGAGCTGTTTTTT. Protein: CASSLRDSVTGELFF.

This clonotype was found many times. The chain employs TRBV3-1 and TRBJ1-1; the D is unclear. This CDR3 has 15 residues. The ends were cut back, 1 base at V and 6 bases at J, with 15 bases in the middle. In germline, CDR1 is LGHDT, CDR2 YNNKEL (reference sequence). CDR3 residues: CASSQVAGPGPEAFF. The CDR3 DNA follows: TGTGCCAGCAGCCAAGTCGCTGGGCCCGGCCCTGAAGCTTTCTTT.

J is TRBJ2-5 and V is TRBV29-1, with 9 bases matching TRBD1. The CDR3 length is 13 residues. Germline CDR1 and CDR2: SQVTM and ANQGSEA. The V gene end was trimmed by 6 bases and the J gene end by 5 bases; junction bases not matched to a gene: 7. The CDR3 DNA sequence: TGCAGCGTAGACGGACAGGGGAGGGAGACCCAGTACTTC. Its translation is CSVDGQGRETQYF.

This clonotype was detected many times. The chain carries TRBV20-1 and TRBJ1-1; D perhaps matches TRBD1 (6 bases). Per germline, CDR1 DFQATT and CDR2 SNEGSKA (reference sequence). CDR3 length: 12 residues. The CDR3 region is CMGARWDTEAFF. The CDR3 DNA reads TGCATGGGGGCAAGGTGGGACACTGAAGCTTTCTTT.

This clonotype was counted ten times or more. The gene calls are TRBV29-1 and TRBJ2-2; the D gene could be TRBD1 or TRBD2 (8 bases each). The CDR3 runs to 18 residues. CDR1 SQVTM and CDR2 ANQGSEA come from the germline V gene. The V end was cut by 4 bases, the J end by 1 base, with 22 bases between. As DNA, the CDR3 is TGCAGCGTTGCGGGGGGGACAGGACCCTACATGAACACCGGGGAGCTGTTTTTT. Protein product: CSVAGGTGPYMNTGELFF.